The 5 T cell receptor beta chains below were found in one sample sequenced in a study of radiotherapy plus CTLA-4 blockade in lung cancer. Clones were read by immunoSEQ multiplex PCR, and TCRdb kept only the in-frame ones, dropping some. The sample lists around 44,000 clones; 70% to 80% were seen once. This material consisted of peripheral blood, taken from a patient treated with radiotherapy plus ipilimumab. These receptors came from a human donor with non-small cell lung cancer whose response to radiotherapy plus ipilimumab could not be evaluated.

The chain links TRBV11-2 to TRBJ2-1; D may be TRBD2 (5 bases). Germline V gene lookup returns CDR1 SGHAT and CDR2 FQNNGV. CDR3 length equals 12 residues. Deletions cut 0 bases from V and 9 bases from J, with 6 bases between. The CDR3 nucleotides read TGTGCCAGCAGCTTAGAGGCGGGTGAGCAGTTCTTC. Translating it yields CASSLEAGEQFF.

Here the CDR3 DNA reads TGCGCCAGCAGCCAAGATCTAGACAGGAGCAATCAGCCCCAGCATTTT. It codes for CASSQDLDRSNQPQHF. The J gene is TRBJ1-5, the V gene TRBV4-3, with a weak D call TRBD1 (6 bases). Germline CDR1 is LGHNA and CDR2 is YSLEER. Trimming left V 0 bases short and J 1 base short, with 10 bases between. The CDR3 extends over 16 amino acids.

This clone came up once. This chain connects TRBV6-5 to TRBJ2-1; D is uncertain. The CDR3 extends over 14 amino acids. The V end was cut by 2 bases, the J end by 1 base, with 6 bases between. Germline loops: CDR1 MNHEY, CDR2 SVGAGI. CDR3 protein: CASSYVDSYNEQFF. The CDR3 nucleotides read TGTGCCAGCAGTTACGTAGATTCCTACAATGAGCAGTTCTTC.

Relative to its sample, this clone is medium-sized. The rearrangement uses TRBV18 and TRBJ1-1; the match to TRBD1 covers 7 bases. Germline CDR1 KGHSH, CDR2 LQKENI. Trimming took 7 bases from V and 8 from J; bases not matched to a gene: 7. This CDR3 is 12 amino acids long. In DNA, the CDR3 is TGTGCCAGCTTCTCAGGGGGTATGGAAGCTTTCTTT. Protein product: CASFSGGMEAFF.

The chain couples TRBV5-1 to TRBJ2-1; perhaps TRBD2 as D (6 bases). The CDR3 runs to 14 residues. Germline lookup yields CDR1 SGHRS and CDR2 YFSETQ. V was trimmed by 0 bases and J by 5 bases, leaving 9 bases between them. The CDR3 region has the DNA TGCGCCAGCAGCTTGGTAGCGGAAAACAATGAGCAGTTCTTC. This sequence encodes CASSLVAENNEQFF.